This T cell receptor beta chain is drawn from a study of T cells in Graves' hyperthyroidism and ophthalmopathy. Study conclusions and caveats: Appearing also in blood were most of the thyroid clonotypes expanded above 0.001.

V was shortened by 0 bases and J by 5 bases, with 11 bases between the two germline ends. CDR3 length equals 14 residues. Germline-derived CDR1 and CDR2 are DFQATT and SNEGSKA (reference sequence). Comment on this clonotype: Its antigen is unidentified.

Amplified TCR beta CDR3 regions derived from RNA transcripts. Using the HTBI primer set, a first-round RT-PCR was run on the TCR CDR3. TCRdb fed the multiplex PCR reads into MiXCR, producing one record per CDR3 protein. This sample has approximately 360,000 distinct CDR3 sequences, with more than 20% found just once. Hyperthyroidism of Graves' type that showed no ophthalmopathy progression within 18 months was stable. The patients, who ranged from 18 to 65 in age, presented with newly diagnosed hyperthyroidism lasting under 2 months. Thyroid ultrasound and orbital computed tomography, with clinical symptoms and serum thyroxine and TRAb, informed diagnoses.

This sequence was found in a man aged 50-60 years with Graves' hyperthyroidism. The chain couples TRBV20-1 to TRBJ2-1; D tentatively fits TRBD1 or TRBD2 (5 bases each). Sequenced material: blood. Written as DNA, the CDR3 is TGCAGTGCTAGAGACGGGACGAAAAACAATGAGCAGTTCTTC. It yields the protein CSARDGTKNNEQFF.